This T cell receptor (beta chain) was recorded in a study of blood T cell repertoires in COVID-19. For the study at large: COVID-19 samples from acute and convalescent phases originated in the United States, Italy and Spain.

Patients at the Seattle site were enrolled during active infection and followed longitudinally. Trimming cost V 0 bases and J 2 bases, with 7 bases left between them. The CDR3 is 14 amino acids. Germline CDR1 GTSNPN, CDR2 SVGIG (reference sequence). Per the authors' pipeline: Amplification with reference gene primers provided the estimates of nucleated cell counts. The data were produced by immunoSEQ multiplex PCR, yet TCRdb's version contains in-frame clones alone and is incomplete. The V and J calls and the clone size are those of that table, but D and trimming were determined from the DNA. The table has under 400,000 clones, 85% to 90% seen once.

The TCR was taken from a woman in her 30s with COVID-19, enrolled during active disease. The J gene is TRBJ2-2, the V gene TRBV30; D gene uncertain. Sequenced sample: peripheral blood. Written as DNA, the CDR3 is TGTGCCTGGAGTGTATCTATTAACACCGGGGAGCTGTTTTTT. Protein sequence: CAWSVSINTGELFF.